The 2 T cell receptor beta chains presented below share a single source sample, sequenced in a study of cytomegalovirus exposure and HLA in healthy donors (dated by TCRdb to about 2017). Libraries were made using the immunoSEQ multiplex PCR assay. For the multiplex PCR, a mixture combining 60 forward primers for TCR Vbeta segments and 13 reverse primers for TCR Jbeta segments was used. Imported from immuneACCESS, the table was reduced by TCRdb to in-frame sequences with V and J called. These copies leave out some clones; in studies compared against another copy, an unresolved V gene accounts for under half, and the cause of the remainder is not known. Within this sample are roughly 73,000 clones, with around 84% of them counted one time only. The ten largest account for roughly 2.4% of the sample. Sequencing input: PBMCs. The receptors were gathered from a woman aged 45 to 65 in good health and CMV-seronegative.

The chain has TRBV25-1 and TRBJ1-1; D is undetermined. Germline CDR1 is MGHDK and CDR2 is SYGVNS. V lost 4 bases to trimming and J lost 4 bases, with 7 bases between them. This CDR3 contains 12 residues. CDR3 residues: CASSVAGTEAFF. As DNA, the CDR3 is TGTGCCAGCAGTGTGGCGGGCACTGAAGCTTTCTTT.

This clone was seen a handful of times. V is TRBV5-1 and J is TRBJ2-2; D possibly corresponds to TRBD1 (6 bases). Germline assignment: CDR1 SGHRS and CDR2 YFSETQ. Trimming stripped 0 bases from V and 7 bases from J, with 7 bases between. CDR3 length equals 13 residues. The CDR3 DNA sequence: TGCGCCAGCAGCTTGGCCAGGGGCGGGGAGCTGTTTTTT. This encodes CASSLARGGELFF.